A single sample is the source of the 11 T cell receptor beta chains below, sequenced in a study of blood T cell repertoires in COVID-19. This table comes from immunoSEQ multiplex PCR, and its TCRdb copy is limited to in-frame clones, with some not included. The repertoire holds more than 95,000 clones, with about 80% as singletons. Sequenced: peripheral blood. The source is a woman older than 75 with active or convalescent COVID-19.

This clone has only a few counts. CDR3 in DNA: TGTGCCAGCAGCTCCCCCATGGCGGGAGAGACCCAGTACTTC. It yields the protein CASSSPMAGETQYF. The J gene is TRBJ2-5, the V gene TRBV7-2; D perhaps matches TRBD2 (5 bases). The CDR3 covers 14 residues. The germline V gene has CDR1 SGHTA and CDR2 FQGNSA. Trimming took 4 bases from V and 4 from J, leaving 13 bases between them.

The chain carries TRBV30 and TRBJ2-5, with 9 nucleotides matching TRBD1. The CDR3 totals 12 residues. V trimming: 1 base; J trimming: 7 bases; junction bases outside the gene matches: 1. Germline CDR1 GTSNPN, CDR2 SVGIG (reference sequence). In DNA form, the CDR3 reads TGTGCCTGGAGTGGACAGGGGGGGACCCAGTACTTC. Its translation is CAWSGQGGTQYF.

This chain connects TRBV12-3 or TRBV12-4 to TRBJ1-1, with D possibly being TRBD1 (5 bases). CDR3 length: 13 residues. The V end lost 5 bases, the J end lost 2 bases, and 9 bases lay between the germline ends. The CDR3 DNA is TGTGCCAGCAGTCCCGACAGTAACACTGAAGCTTTCTTT. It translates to CASSPDSNTEAFF.

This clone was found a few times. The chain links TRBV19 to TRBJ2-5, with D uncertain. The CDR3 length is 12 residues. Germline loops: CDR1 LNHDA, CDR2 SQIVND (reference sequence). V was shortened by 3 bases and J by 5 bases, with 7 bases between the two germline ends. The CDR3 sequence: CASSMSGETQYF. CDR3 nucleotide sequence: TGTGCCAGTAGTATGTCCGGGGAGACCCAGTACTTC. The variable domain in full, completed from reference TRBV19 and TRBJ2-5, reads DGGITQSPKYLFRKEGQNVTLSCEQNLNHDAMYWYRQDPGQGLRLIYYSQIVNDFQKGDIAEGYSVSREKKESFPLTVTSAQKNPTAFYLCASSMSGETQYFGPGTRLLVL.

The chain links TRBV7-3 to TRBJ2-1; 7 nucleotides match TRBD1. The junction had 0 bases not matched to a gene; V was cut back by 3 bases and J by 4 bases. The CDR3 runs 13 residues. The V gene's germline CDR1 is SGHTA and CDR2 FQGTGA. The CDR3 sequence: CASSLDRYNEQFF. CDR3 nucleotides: TGTGCCAGCAGCTTGGACAGGTACAATGAGCAGTTCTTC. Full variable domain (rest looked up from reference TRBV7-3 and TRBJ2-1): GAGVSQTPSNKVTEKGKYVELRCDPISGHTALYWYRQSLGQGPEFLIYFQGTGAADDSGLPNDRFFAVRPEGSVSTLKIQRTERGDSAVYLCASSLDRYNEQFFGPGTRLTVL.

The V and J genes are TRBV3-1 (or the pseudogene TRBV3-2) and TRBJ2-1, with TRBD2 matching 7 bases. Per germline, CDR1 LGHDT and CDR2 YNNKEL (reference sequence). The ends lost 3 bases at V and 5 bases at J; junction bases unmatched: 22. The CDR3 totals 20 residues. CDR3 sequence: CASSQTFWGYSAGEDNEQFF. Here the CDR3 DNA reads TGTGCCAGCAGCCAGACATTCTGGGGCTATAGCGCGGGAGAGGACAATGAGCAGTTCTTC.

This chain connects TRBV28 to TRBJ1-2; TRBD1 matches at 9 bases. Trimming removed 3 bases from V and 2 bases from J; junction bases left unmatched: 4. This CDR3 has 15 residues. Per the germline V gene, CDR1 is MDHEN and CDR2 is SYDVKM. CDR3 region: CASSFSQGANYGYTF. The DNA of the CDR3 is TGTGCCAGCAGTTTCTCACAGGGGGCGAACTATGGCTACACCTTC.

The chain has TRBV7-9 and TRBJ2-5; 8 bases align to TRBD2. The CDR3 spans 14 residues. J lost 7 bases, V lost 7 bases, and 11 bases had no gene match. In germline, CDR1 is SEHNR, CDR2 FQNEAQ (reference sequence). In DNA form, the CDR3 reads TGTGCCAGCACCATCGACACCGGGGGGGGGACCCAGTACTTC. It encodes CASTIDTGGGTQYF.

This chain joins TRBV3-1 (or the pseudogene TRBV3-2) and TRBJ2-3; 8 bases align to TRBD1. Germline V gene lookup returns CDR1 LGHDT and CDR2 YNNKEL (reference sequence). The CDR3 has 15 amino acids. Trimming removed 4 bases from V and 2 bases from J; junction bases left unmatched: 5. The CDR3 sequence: CASSPRGRITDTQYF. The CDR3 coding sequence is TGTGCCAGCAGCCCCAGGGGGCGCATCACAGATACGCAGTATTTT.

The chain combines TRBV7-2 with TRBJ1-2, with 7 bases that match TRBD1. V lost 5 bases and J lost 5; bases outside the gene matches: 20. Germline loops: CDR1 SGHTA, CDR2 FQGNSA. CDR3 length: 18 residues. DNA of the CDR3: TGTGCCAGCAGCCACCCCCGGGGACAGACCCTACAATCTTATGGCTACACCTTC. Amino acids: CASSHPRGQTLQSYGYTF.

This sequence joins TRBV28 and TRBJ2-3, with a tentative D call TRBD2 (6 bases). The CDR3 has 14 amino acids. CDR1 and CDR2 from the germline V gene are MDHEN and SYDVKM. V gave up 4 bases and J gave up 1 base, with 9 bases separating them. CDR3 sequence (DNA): TGTGCCAGCAGTTCCGGGGGAGGCACAGATACGCAGTATTTT. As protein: CASSSGGGTDTQYF.